These T cell receptor beta chains were read from a single sample in a study of blood T cells in healthy people across ages. TCRdb ran MiXCR on the 5' RACE reads and lists one entry per CDR3 protein. The sample comprises hundreds of thousands of distinct CDR3 sequences, just over 55% of which are singletons, and 20% to 30% rests with the top ten. Sequencing used blood. These receptors originate from a man aged 35-49 years in good health. CDR3s include the opening cysteine and the closing phenylalanine or tryptophan. A D gene is named only where the DNA matches it firmly. Clone size is stated in some rows and not others, as once, few, many or a class when expanded.

NA TRBJ2-5 TRBV12-3/TRBV12-4 TRBD1 TGTGCCAGCAGGTCCGGGTGGGGACAGGGAGGGTTTTGGGAGACCCAGTACTTC CASRSGWGQGGFWETQYF
NA TRBJ2-3 TRBV7-2 TRBD1 TGTGCCAGCGCCCCAATCTCGGGACAGGGGATGTATTTT CASAPISGQGMYF
few TRBJ1-2 TRBV10-3 NA TGTGCCATCAGTGATATTTACAGGGAGGCTAACTATGGCTACACCTTC CAISDIYREANYGYTF
NA TRBJ1-4 TRBV6-1 TRBD1 TGTGCCAGCTTCGACAGGGGGCGTGGGGAAAAACTGTTTTTT CASFDRGRGEKLFF
few TRBJ2-3 TRBV7-2 NA TGTGCCAGCAGCTTAGTGGGGGCTGTTGTCACAGATACGCAGTATTTT CASSLVGAVVTDTQYF
once TRBJ2-7 TRBV10-3 TRBD1 TGTGCCATCAAGGGACAGGGTGTTGACTACGAGCAGTACTTC CAIKGQGVDYEQYF
few TRBJ2-4 TRBV5-6 TRBD1 TGTGCCAGCAGCTTGGCCGTGGGCCAGGGGGACATTCAGTACTTC CASSLAVGQGDIQYF
NA TRBJ1-2 TRBV7-9 TRBD1 TGTGCCAGCAGCTCGCACCGGACAGGGTTTCATGGCTACACCTTC CASSSHRTGFHGYTF
NA TRBJ2-6 TRBV12-3/TRBV12-4 NA TGTGCCAGCAGTTTCCAGGGTATCAATTCTGGGGCCAACGTCCTGACTTTC CASSFQGINSGANVLTF
once TRBJ2-5 TRBV14 NA TGTGCCGGCAGCCAAGATTTTAACGTGGAGACCCAGTACTTC CAGSQDFNVETQYF
NA TRBJ2-1 TRBV20-1 NA TGCAGTGCTAGCGGGGTCGGCTATGAGCAGTTCTTC CSASGVGYEQFF
few TRBJ2-5 TRBV29-1 NA TGCAGCGTGCTTACTCCTTCCCCCCAAGAGACCCAGTACTTC CSVLTPSPQETQYF
NA TRBJ2-6 TRBV12-3/TRBV12-4 TRBD1 TGTGCCAGCAGTTTGGACAGGATCGACTCTGGGGCCAACGTCCTGACTTTC CASSLDRIDSGANVLTF
NA TRBJ2-1 TRBV28 TRBD2 TGTGCCAGCAGACCAACTAGCGGGGGGCCCCTTTCTTCCAATGAGCAGTTCTTC CASRPTSGGPLSSNEQFF
NA TRBJ2-7 TRBV5-1 TRBD1 TGCGCCAGCAGCTCGGGACAGAACACCTACGAGCAGTACTTC CASSSGQNTYEQYF
few TRBJ2-1 TRBV7-2 NA TGTGCCAGCAGCTCCCTACTAGGCTCCTACAATGAGCAGTTCTTC CASSSLLGSYNEQFF
NA TRBJ1-2 TRBV24-1 NA TGTGCCACCAGTGGGGGGACCTTCGGCGATGGCTATGGCTACACCTTC CATSGGTFGDGYGYTF
once TRBJ2-1 TRBV5-1 NA TGCGCCAGCAGCTTGGTGGGTGCTAACAATGAGCGGTTCTTC CASSLVGANNERFF
NA TRBJ2-7 TRBV6-6 TRBD2 TGTGCCAGCAGTTACGTACTAGCGGGAGGGTCGGAGGAGCAGTACTTC CASSYVLAGGSEEQYF
NA TRBJ1-2 TRBV24-1 NA TGTGCCACCAGTGATGATGGATCGGGAGGGGGGGGCCGCTATGGCTACACCTTC CATSDDGSGGGGRYGYTF
NA TRBJ1-1 TRBV29-1 NA TGCAGCGTTGATTTCGGCGGGAACACTGAAGCTTTCTTT CSVDFGGNTEAFF
once TRBJ2-2 TRBV5-1 TRBD1 TGCGCCAGCAGCCAACGACAGGGATTCAACACCGGGGAGCTGTTTTTT CASSQRQGFNTGELFF
few TRBJ1-1 TRBV30 NA TGTGCCTCTAGGGGGGGGAACACTGAAGCTTTCTTT CASRGGNTEAFF
NA TRBJ1-2 TRBV20-1 TRBD1 TGCAGTGCTTTAAACAAGAAAGTCGGACAGGGGGCGTATGGCTACACCTTC CSALNKKVGQGAYGYTF
NA TRBJ2-7 TRBV7-9 NA TGTGCCAGCAGCTCAATCCGGGACTCCTACGAGCAGTACTTC CASSSIRDSYEQYF
NA TRBJ1-2 TRBV3-1 TRBD1 TGTGCCAGCAACCAACAGGGGGCTCACTATGGCTACACCTTC CASNQQGAHYGYTF
NA TRBJ2-1 TRBV15 TRBD1 TGTGCCACCAGCAAACAAGGACAGGGTCCCCTCAATGAGCAGTTCTTC CATSKQGQGPLNEQFF
few TRBJ2-1 TRBV29-1 TRBD1 TGCAGCGTTGAGAGGGGACAGGGGGGCAATGAGCAGTTCTTC CSVERGQGGNEQFF
NA TRBJ2-1 TRBV11-3 NA TGTGCCAGCAGCTTAAGCCAGGGACACAATGAGCAGTTCTTC CASSLSQGHNEQFF
NA TRBJ2-7 TRBV7-2 NA TGTGCCAGCAACCTGGTGGCAGGGGGGGGCGAGCAGTACTTC CASNLVAGGGEQYF
NA TRBJ2-6 TRBV29-1 NA TGCAGCGTCCAAGGAAGCTCTGGGGCCAACGTCCTGACTTTC CSVQGSSGANVLTF
NA TRBJ2-7 TRBV28 TRBD1 TGTGCCATCGATACAGGGGGGTGGCTCTCCTACGAGCAGTACTTC CAIDTGGWLSYEQYF
NA TRBJ2-6 TRBV28 TRBD2 TGTGCCAGCAGTTTCTTAGCGGGGGGGCCTGGGGCCAACGTCCTGACTTTC CASSFLAGGPGANVLTF
once TRBJ2-1 TRBV29-1 TRBD2 TGCAGCGTGGTAGCGGGAGGGGTCTACAATGAGCAGTTCTTC CSVVAGGVYNEQFF
NA TRBJ2-1 TRBV20-1 NA TGCAGTGCTAGAGGTGAGACAGGATCCCACAATGAGCAGTTCTTC CSARGETGSHNEQFF
few TRBJ2-3 TRBV7-2 NA TGTGCCAGCAGCTTAGGGATGACTAGGCTACCGGATACGCAGTATTTT CASSLGMTRLPDTQYF
few TRBJ2-1 TRBV29-1 NA TGCAGCGTTGAACAGGTAAACAATGAGCAGTTCTTC CSVEQVNNEQFF
few TRBJ1-2 TRBV12-3/TRBV12-4 NA TGTGCCAGCACCCTAGAGGGGACTAACTATGGCTACACCTTC CASTLEGTNYGYTF